The 23 T cell receptor beta chains in this list originate from one sample, sequenced in a study of metastatic and nonmetastatic thyroid tumors. TCRdb re-clonotyped the PCR reads via MiXCR. The sample carries roughly 71,000 clones, 15% to 20% recorded once. Patients had received no treatment of any kind before thyroid surgery. The sequenced sample was blood. Receptors were obtained from a female donor with papillary thyroid cancer or a benign thyroid nodule (not recorded which). Some clones in this sample may be carry-over from other donors' samples.

This chain uses TRBV6-1 with TRBJ1-3; D remains unclear. Looked up from germline, CDR1 is MNHNS and CDR2 is SASEGT. The CDR3 has 12 residues. Trimming pared 6 bases from V and 4 bases from J, leaving 7 bases between. The CDR3 loop is CASSPGGNTIYF. The CDR3 DNA is TGTGCCAGCAGCCCAGGAGGAAACACCATATATTTT.

In its sample, this clone was seen many times. The chain recombines TRBV20-1 with TRBJ2-1; 14 bases are shared with TRBD2. With 5 bases clipped from V and 3 bases from J, the junction kept 3 bases outside the gene matches. This CDR3 has 15 amino acids. Germline loops: CDR1 DFQATT, CDR2 SNEGSKA (reference sequence). The CDR3 DNA reads TGCAGTGCTCGACTAGCGGGAGGGCACTACAATGAGCAGTTCTTC. Protein: CSARLAGGHYNEQFF.

This clone was counted at least ten times. The rearrangement uses TRBV11-3 and TRBJ1-2; no clear D gene. Germline V gene lookup returns CDR1 SGHNT and CDR2 YENEEA. The length of the CDR3 is 15 residues. With 1 base removed from V and 8 bases from J, the gap between germline ends came to 17 bases. The CDR3 sequence: CASSLGVTAAGGYTF. The CDR3 nucleotides read TGTGCCAGCAGCTTAGGGGTTACAGCGGCTGGGGGCTACACCTTC.

V and J are TRBV18 and TRBJ1-5, with TRBD1 matching 7 bases. Germline CDR1 and CDR2: KGHSH and LQKENI. J was trimmed by 3 bases and V by 4 bases; bases with no gene match: 3. This CDR3 spans 14 amino acids. CDR3 DNA sequence: TGTGCCAGCTCACAAGACAGGGACAATCAGCCCCAGCATTTT. Residues: CASSQDRDNQPQHF.

In DNA, the CDR3 is TGTGCCACCAGCAGAGAAAACAGGGGTTTCTCACCCCTCCACTTT. As protein: CATSRENRGFSPLHF. This chain connects TRBV15 to TRBJ1-6; 7 nucleotides agree with TRBD1. This CDR3 region has 15 residues. The germline V gene encodes CDR1 LNHNV and CDR2 YYDKDF (reference sequence). With V trimmed by 0 bases and J by 10 bases, 6 bases remained unmatched.

The CDR3 is CALAQGASYEQYF. The CDR3 region has the DNA TGTGCCCTGGCACAGGGGGCCTCCTACGAGCAGTACTTC. The chain has TRBV30 and TRBJ2-7; TRBD1 matches at 9 bases. J lost 0 bases, V lost 8 bases, and 5 bases had no gene match. The CDR3 contains 13 residues. Looked up from germline, CDR1 is GTSNPN and CDR2 is SVGIG (reference sequence).

The table lists this clone with many counts. The V and J genes are TRBV18 and TRBJ2-3, with D possibly being TRBD2 (5 bases). CDR1 is KGHSH and CDR2 is LQKENI in the germline V gene. V lost 0 bases to trimming and J lost 3 bases, with 13 bases between them. There are 16 residues in the CDR3. CDR3 sequence reads: CASSPPLLSGTDTQYF. The CDR3 DNA is TGTGCCAGCTCACCACCGCTGCTGAGCGGAACAGATACGCAGTATTTT. Complete variable domain (other parts from reference TRBV18 and TRBJ2-3): NAGVMQNPRHLVRRRGQEARLRCSPMKGHSHVYWYRQLPEEGLKFMVYLQKENIIDESGMPKERFSAEFPKEGPSILRIQQVVRGDSAAYFCASSPPLLSGTDTQYFGPGTRLTVL.

The chain uses TRBV6-1 and TRBJ2-2; the D is unclear. The CDR3 sequence is 15 residues long. Germline lookup yields CDR1 MNHNS and CDR2 SASEGT. Trimming removed 3 bases at V and 7 bases at J, with 15 bases between. As DNA, the CDR3 is TGTGCCAGCAGTGATGAGCTGGGGTCTAGCGGGGAGCTGTTTTTT. Its protein is CASSDELGSSGELFF.

This chain connects TRBV20-1 to TRBJ2-7, with D perhaps TRBD1 (5 bases). CDR1 is DFQATT, CDR2 SNEGSKA, per germline (reference sequence). V was trimmed by 0 bases and J by 7 bases, leaving 7 bases between them. This CDR3 contains 11 residues. In DNA, the CDR3 is TGCAGTGCTAGAGAACAGGAGGAGCAGTACTTC. Protein: CSAREQEEQYF.

This clone was counted at least ten times. The chain couples TRBV30 to TRBJ2-1; D perhaps matches TRBD1 (6 bases). Looked up from germline, CDR1 is GTSNPN and CDR2 is SVGIG (reference sequence). This CDR3 is 15 amino acids long. Trimming left V 0 bases short and J 4 bases short, with 13 bases between. CDR3 loop: CAWSVSWTDYNEQFF. CDR3 in DNA: TGTGCCTGGAGTGTCAGCTGGACAGATTACAATGAGCAGTTCTTC.

This clone was observed a handful of times. V and J are TRBV9 and TRBJ2-5; weak D call: TRBD2 (5 bases). Germline assignment: CDR1 SGDLS and CDR2 YYNGEE. The CDR3 totals 15 residues. V lost 2 bases and J lost 2, with 13 bases in between. The CDR3 nucleotides are TGTGCCAGCAGCGTCAGAGGGAGAACACAAGAGACCCAGTACTTC. As protein: CASSVRGRTQETQYF.

As regards this clone: A clone one base away is much larger, so this may be a read error. J is TRBJ2-4 and V is TRBV9; D is unresolved. This CDR3 has 13 residues. Germline CDR1 SGDLS, CDR2 YYNGEE. The CDR3 DNA reads TGTGCCAGCAGCGACTTTCCTTACAATGAGCAGTTATTC. This codes for CASSDFPYNEQLF.

This clone was observed many times. The genes are TRBV28 and TRBJ1-5, with a weak D call TRBD1 (6 bases). V gave up 4 bases and J gave up 4 bases, with 11 bases separating them. The germline gives CDR1 MDHEN, CDR2 SYDVKM. The CDR3 runs 14 residues. The CDR3 bases are TGTGCCAGCAGTTCCGGACAGCCGAATCAGCCCCAGCATTTT. Translating gives CASSSGQPNQPQHF.

The chain employs TRBV11-3 and TRBJ2-3; D possibly corresponds to TRBD2 (6 bases). Germline values: CDR1 SGHNT, CDR2 YENEEA. CDR3 length: 14 amino acids. The CDR3: CASPEGRLTDTQYF. The CDR3 DNA sequence: TGTGCGTCCCCGGAAGGGAGGCTTACAGATACGCAGTATTTT.

This clone was recorded at least ten times. The V and J genes are TRBV5-4 and TRBJ2-7, with D perhaps given as TRBD1 or TRBD2 (5 bases each). V was trimmed by 0 bases and J by 2 bases, leaving 12 bases between them. CDR3 length: 15 residues. Germline V gives CDR1 SGHNT, CDR2 YYREEE (reference sequence). The CDR3 here is CASSLGWDGTYEQYF. As DNA, the CDR3 is TGTGCCAGCAGCTTGGGCTGGGACGGAACCTACGAGCAGTACTTC.

This clone was found many times. The rearrangement links TRBV7-3 to TRBJ2-3, with D perhaps TRBD2 (6 bases). Trimming shortened V by 5 bases and J by 0 bases, and 12 bases separated the two germline ends. The CDR3 has 15 residues. The germline CDR1 and CDR2 sequences are SGHTA and FQGTGA. The CDR3 DNA sequence: TGTGCCAGCAGCCCGGCCGGGACTAGCACAGATACGCAGTATTTT. This translates into CASSPAGTSTDTQYF.

This clone is labeled as medium-sized (0.01 to 0.1%). V gene TRBV12-3 or TRBV12-4 combines with J gene TRBJ2-7; the D is unclear. The CDR3 is 12 amino acids. Trimming removed 7 bases from V and 0 bases from J, with 7 bases in between. The CDR3 is CASTGTSYEQYF. CDR3 nucleotides: TGTGCCAGCACGGGCACCTCCTACGAGCAGTACTTC.

This clone was recorded at least ten times. This chain links TRBV9 with TRBJ2-5, with 7 positions matching TRBD2. Germline lookup yields CDR1 SGDLS and CDR2 YYNGEE. Trimming removed 2 bases from V and 1 base from J; junction bases left unmatched: 8. The CDR3 has 16 amino acids. Here the CDR3 reads CASSVARTGGQETQYF. DNA for the CDR3: TGTGCCAGCAGCGTCGCTCGGACGGGGGGCCAAGAGACCCAGTACTTC.

This clone occurred many times. This chain uses TRBV19 with TRBJ2-7; 7 nucleotides line up with TRBD2. Germline CDR1 reads LNHDA; CDR2 reads SQIVND (reference sequence). CDR3 length: 15 residues. The trim removed 3 bases at V and 2 bases at J, leaving 7 bases unmatched. The CDR3 region is CASSIVGRLTYEQYF. The CDR3 DNA reads TGTGCCAGTAGTATCGTCGGGAGGCTTACCTACGAGCAGTACTTC.

This clone was observed at least ten times. The chain recombines TRBV6-4 with TRBJ2-1, with 8 bases fitting TRBD2. Germline V gives CDR1 MRHNA, CDR2 SNTAGT. The CDR3 is 14 amino acids. With V trimmed by 3 bases and J by 8 bases, 6 bases remained unmatched. CDR3 bases: TGTGCCAGCAGTGATAGCGGGAAATCACATGAGCAGTTCTTC. This codes for CASSDSGKSHEQFF.

There are many counts of this clone. The chain has TRBV11-1 and TRBJ2-2; D is ambiguous. V lost 0 bases to trimming and J lost 0 bases, with 8 bases between them. Germline lookup yields CDR1 SGHAT and CDR2 FQDESV (reference sequence). This CDR3 is 16 amino acids long. CDR3 sequence: CASSLAFFSNTGELFF. The CDR3 DNA reads TGTGCCAGCAGCTTAGCGTTCTTCTCGAACACCGGGGAGCTGTTTTTT.

As regards this clone: Because it lacks the conserved phenylalanine or tryptophan at the end, this CDR3 is likely a read error. The V gene is TRBV7-9, the J gene TRBJ2-5; D is ambiguous. The germline CDR1 and CDR2 sequences are SEHNR and FQNEAQ (reference sequence). The CDR3 contains 13 residues. The CDR3 protein is CASSLGVSENQYL. In DNA form, the CDR3 reads TGTGCCAGCAGCTTAGGAGTCAGTGAGAACCAGTACCTC.

In its sample, this clone was seen many times. This chain connects TRBV7-3 to TRBJ2-1; 8 bases are a match to TRBD2. The V and J ends lost 5 bases and 9 bases, in that order; junction bases with no gene match: 9. Germline assignment: CDR1 SGHTA and CDR2 FQGTGA. The length of the CDR3 is 14 residues. The CDR3 here is CASSEGLVGGEQFF. For the CDR3, the DNA is TGTGCCAGCAGCGAGGGACTAGTTGGGGGTGAGCAGTTCTTC.